This record looks at one T cell receptor (beta chain) sequence and its context. Repertoires were generated with immunoSEQ multiplex PCR, while TCRdb's copy carries only in-frame clones and drops some. The table has some 27,000 clones, roughly 91% seen once. The V gene's germline CDR1 is SNHLY and CDR2 FYNNEI. V was cut by 5 bases and J by 6 bases, with 20 bases left in between. The CDR3 runs 15 residues. The data originate from a study of T cell changes during pregnancy in multiple sclerosis. The TCR originated in a female donor with multiple sclerosis, enrolled in a pregnancy study. The sequencing here drew on CD4+ T cells from peripheral blood mononuclear cells, taken after pregnancy. This rearrangement joins TRBV2 to TRBJ2-7; weak D call: TRBD2 (6 bases). This CDR3 is CASSPLGGFGGEQYF. In nucleotides, the CDR3 is TGTGCCAGCAGTCCACTGGGGGGATTTGGTGGCGAGCAGTACTTC.